The 10 T cell receptor beta chains below come from one sample, sequenced in a study of blood T cell repertoires in COVID-19. Method: immunoSEQ multiplex PCR; TCRdb's copy keeps in-frame clones and lacks some. The data contain about 400,000 clones, roughly 88% of them singletons. Sequencing input: PBMCs or T cells enriched from blood (not recorded which). Source of these receptors: a woman aged 40 to 49 with acute COVID-19.

This clone appeared a single time. This chain uses TRBV7-9 with TRBJ1-2, with 7 bases lining up with TRBD1. J was trimmed by 8 bases and V by 4 bases; bases with no gene match: 13. Germline-derived CDR1 and CDR2 are SEHNR and FQNEAQ (reference sequence). The CDR3 consists of 15 residues. The CDR3 sequence: CASSSSDRVAKGYTF. CDR3 nucleotides: TGTGCCAGCAGCTCAAGCGACAGGGTCGCTAAAGGCTACACCTTC. The variable domain in full, completed from reference TRBV7-9 and TRBJ1-2, reads DTGVSQNPRHKITKRGQNVTFRCDPISEHNRLYWYRQTLGQGPEFLTYFQNEAQLEKSRLLSDRFSAERPKGSFSTLEIQRTEQGDSAMYLCASSSSDRVAKGYTFGSGTRLTVV.

The chain combines TRBV27 with TRBJ1-1; TRBD1 matches at 9 bases. V gave up 6 bases and J gave up 4 bases; unmatched junction bases: 9. Looked up from germline, CDR1 is MNHEY and CDR2 is SMNVEV (reference sequence). The CDR3 sequence is 15 residues long. This chain's CDR3 is CASSGTGKWGTEAFF. As DNA, the CDR3 is TGTGCCAGCAGCGGGACAGGGAAGTGGGGCACTGAAGCTTTCTTT.

The chain uses TRBV6-2 or TRBV6-3 and TRBJ1-5; D might be TRBD1 (5 bases). Trimming stripped 4 bases from V and 0 bases from J, with 10 bases between. This CDR3 is 15 amino acids long. CDR1 and CDR2 from the germline V gene are MNHEY and SVGEGT. The CDR3 sequence is CASSWRGYSNQPQHF. The CDR3 region has the DNA TGTGCCAGCAGTTGGCGGGGGTATAGCAATCAGCCCCAGCATTTT.

CDR3 region: CASSIIRGDYGYTF. CDR3 DNA: TGTGCCAGTAGTATCATCAGGGGAGACTATGGCTACACCTTC. The chain is built from TRBV19 and TRBJ1-2, with D possibly being TRBD1 (6 bases). The CDR3 covers 14 residues. In germline, CDR1 is LNHDA, CDR2 SQIVND (reference sequence). The V gene lost 3 bases and the J gene lost 3 bases, with 11 bases spanning the gap.

The chain employs TRBV7-5 and TRBJ1-1. TRBV7-5 is reported as a pseudogene. CDR3 length: 12 residues. CDR3 DNA: TGTGCCGGGGGGAAGTTGAACACTGAAGCTTTCTTT. Translation: CAGGKLNTEAFF.

The sample holds one count of this clone. The DNA of the CDR3 is TGTGCCAGCGGATTACTGGTCAGCGGGGTCTACGAAAAACTGTTTTTT. It codes for CASGLLVSGVYEKLFF. The genes are TRBV27 and TRBJ1-4, with D unresolved. CDR1 and CDR2 from the germline V gene are MNHEY and SMNVEV (reference sequence). Trimming pared 8 bases from V and 8 bases from J, leaving 24 bases between. The CDR3 is made up of 16 amino acids.

The rearrangement joins TRBV29-1 to TRBJ1-1; D might be TRBD1 (5 bases). V lost 4 bases, J lost 4 bases, and 10 bases lay in between. In germline, CDR1 is SQVTM, CDR2 ANQGSEA. This CDR3 comprises 12 residues. This chain's CDR3 is CSVADRGTEAFF. The CDR3 region has the DNA TGCAGCGTTGCCGATAGGGGCACTGAAGCTTTCTTT.

This chain joins TRBV4-1 and TRBJ1-2; 9 bases map to TRBD1. Germline loops: CDR1 MGHRA, CDR2 YSYEKL. Trimming took 3 bases from V and 4 from J; bases not matched to a gene: 6. This CDR3 is built from 15 residues. CDR3 sequence reads: CASSQETGGGYGYTF. The CDR3 DNA is TGCGCCAGCAGCCAGGAGACAGGGGGGGGCTATGGCTACACCTTC.

This chain joins TRBV5-8 and TRBJ2-3; 12 nucleotides match TRBD1. The J segment lost 1 base and the V segment lost 5 bases, leaving 11 bases of the junction unmatched. This CDR3 comprises 18 residues. The germline gives CDR1 SGHTS, CDR2 YDEGEE. The CDR3 protein is CASSSGTGGAGGTDTQYF. Written as DNA, the CDR3 is TGTGCCAGCAGTTCCGGGACAGGGGGCGCGGGGGGCACAGATACGCAGTATTTT.

This chain uses TRBV29-1 with TRBJ2-1, with 8 bases matching TRBD1. Germline values: CDR1 SQVTM, CDR2 ANQGSEA. Trimming took 7 bases from V and 2 from J; bases not matched to a gene: 4. This CDR3 is built from 13 residues. DNA for the CDR3: TGCAGCGCCACAGGGGGAACCTACAATGAGCAGTTCTTC. Translation: CSATGGTYNEQFF.